This entry is about one T cell receptor beta chain. The antigen is unknown. CDR1 MGHDK and CDR2 SYGVNS come from the germline V gene. The CDR3 has 16 amino acids. V lost 0 bases, J lost 4 bases, and 9 bases stayed unmatched. The data were taken from a study of T cell responses to AZD1222 COVID-19 vaccine. Repertoires were generated with immunoSEQ multiplex PCR, while TCRdb's copy carries only in-frame clones and drops some. The sample includes 85,000 to 100,000 clones, 80% to 95% of them seen just once. Study-wide points: The reported proportion of spike-specific TCRs targeting unmutated variant regions was nearly half. Clonal diversity was possibly underestimated, and the donors were mostly white British, with more females. Baseline seropositivity occurred in only a handful of AZD1222 recipients.

The sequencing here drew on peripheral blood, taken 28 days after the second AZD1222 dose. V gene TRBV25-1 combines with J gene TRBJ2-7; 7 nucleotides agree with TRBD2. This TCR derives from an adult who received the AZD1222 COVID-19 vaccine. The CDR3 sequence is CASSEYGVAGRYEQYF. The CDR3 DNA reads as TGTGCCAGCAGTGAATATGGGGTAGCGGGCCGATACGAGCAGTACTTC.